The 27 T cell receptor beta chains below all came from one sample that was sequenced in a study of CD8+CD57+ T cells in acquired aplastic anemia. By flow cytometry, patients selected for sequencing had shown an expansion of CD8+CD57+ cells. Profiling of TCR beta VDJ combinations and CDR3 sequences used genomic DNA as template. TCRdb used MiXCR to reprocess the reads, holding one entry per CDR3 protein. This table holds about 75,000 distinct CDR3 sequences, under 80% found once. Sequencing input: sorted CD4+, CD8+, or CD8+CD57+ T cells (not recorded which) from PBMCs. The source of these receptors is a human donor with aplastic anemia.

The V call is TRBV7-3, the J call TRBJ2-7; possible D gene TRBD2, 5 bases. V shed 4 bases and J shed 5 bases, with 12 bases lying between them. Germline CDR1 SGHTA, CDR2 FQGTGA. CDR3 length equals 13 residues. CDR3 DNA: TGTGCCAGCAGCTCGGGGTTGCGAGACGAGCAGTACTTC. It is translated as CASSSGLRDEQYF.

The table lists this clonotype with a count of one. J is TRBJ2-5 and V is TRBV24-1; the D gene is possibly TRBD2 (6 bases). The CDR3 totals 15 residues. Trimming stripped 4 bases from V and 3 bases from J, with 14 bases between. Germline V gives CDR1 KGHDR, CDR2 SFDVKD. The CDR3, as DNA: TGTGCCACCAGTGAGGAGGGCCGGTTGAAAGAGACCCAGTACTTC. It encodes CATSEEGRLKETQYF.

The chain couples TRBV11-3 to TRBJ2-1, with 8 bases identical to TRBD2. V gave up 1 base and J gave up 6 bases; unmatched junction bases: 2. The CDR3 consists of 14 residues. From germline, CDR1 is SGHNT and CDR2 YENEEA. CDR3 protein: CASSLGGLVNEQFF. Written as DNA, the CDR3 is TGTGCCAGCAGCTTAGGGGGACTAGTCAATGAGCAGTTCTTC.

The CDR3 region is CASSTSYQETQYF. The CDR3 region has the DNA TGTGCCAGCAGCACTAGTTATCAAGAGACCCAGTACTTC. V usage is TRBV7-2 and J usage is TRBJ2-5; the D gene is possibly TRBD2 (5 bases). CDR3 length equals 13 residues. Trimming took off 5 bases at V and 2 bases at J, with 9 bases between the two ends. Germline V gene lookup returns CDR1 SGHTA and CDR2 FQGNSA.

The V call is TRBV6-2 or TRBV6-3, the J call TRBJ2-1; D is undetermined. This CDR3 contains 16 residues. The germline V and J ends were trimmed by 3 bases and 2 bases, with 14 bases remaining between them. The germline gives CDR1 MNHEY, CDR2 SVGEGT. The CDR3 is CASSYEAGGTYNEQFF. The CDR3 DNA sequence: TGTGCCAGCAGTTATGAGGCAGGCGGCACCTACAATGAGCAGTTCTTC.

V usage is TRBV7-9 and J usage is TRBJ1-3; D is unclear. This CDR3 contains 11 residues. Germline values: CDR1 SEHNR, CDR2 FQNEAQ (reference sequence). Trimming took 3 bases from V and 6 from J, leaving 3 bases between them. CDR3 sequence reads: CASSLENTIYF. In DNA, the CDR3 is TGTGCCAGCAGCTTGGAAAACACCATATATTTT.

This chain joins TRBV5-8 and TRBJ1-2; D gene unclear. The germline V gene has CDR1 SGHTS and CDR2 YDEGEE. The V end lost 2 bases, the J end lost 5 bases, and 10 bases lay between the germline ends. This CDR3 has 13 residues. The CDR3 reads CASSLDTDYGYTF. The CDR3 bases are TGTGCCAGCAGCTTAGACACCGATTATGGCTACACCTTC. Together with reference TRBV5-8 and TRBJ1-2, the CDR3 gives the full variable domain: EAGVTQSPTHLIKTRGQQATLRCSPISGHTSVYWYQQALGLGLQFLLWYDEGEERNRGNFPPRFSGRQFPNYSSELNVNALELEDSALYLCASSLDTDYGYTFGSGTRLTVV.

This chain connects TRBV7-6 to TRBJ1-1; tentatively, D is TRBD1 (6 bases). The CDR3 sequence is 15 residues long. Germline CDR1 is SGHVS and CDR2 is FNYEAQ. Between the trimmed V and J ends, which lost 1 base and 0 bases, there was a span of 9 bases. As DNA, the CDR3 is TGTGCCAGCAGCTTAGAGGGGACAATGAACACTGAAGCTTTCTTT. Translation: CASSLEGTMNTEAFF.

This clonotype was found once. The chain combines TRBV7-3 with TRBJ2-1; 12 nucleotides match TRBD2. This CDR3 region has 18 residues. Germline lookup yields CDR1 SGHTA and CDR2 FQGTGA. J gave up 0 bases and V 1 base, and 4 bases lay outside the gene matches. The CDR3 spells CASSLRLAGGGSYNEQFF. The CDR3 DNA sequence: TGTGCCAGCAGCTTAAGGCTAGCGGGAGGGGGCTCCTACAATGAGCAGTTCTTC.

The table lists this clonotype with a count of one. This chain connects TRBV2 to TRBJ1-5; the D gene is possibly TRBD1 (5 bases). CDR3 length: 12 residues. Germline V gene sequence: CDR1 SNHLY, CDR2 FYNNEI. Trimming shortened V by 4 bases and J by 7 bases, and 8 bases separated the two germline ends. The CDR3 here is CASSGGRQPQHF. DNA of the CDR3: TGTGCCAGCAGTGGGGGGAGGCAGCCCCAGCATTTT.

A few counts support this clonotype. The chain joins TRBV3-1 to TRBJ2-3; D unresolved. Germline CDR1 and CDR2: LGHDT and YNNKEL (reference sequence). The CDR3 length is 14 residues. V was pared by 3 bases and J by 9 bases, with 16 bases between. The CDR3 here is CASSHLNDPPTQYF. For the CDR3, the DNA is TGTGCCAGCAGCCATTTAAACGACCCTCCGACGCAGTATTTT.

The chain carries TRBV4-2 and TRBJ1-5, with D uncertain. The CDR3 sequence is 15 residues long. The germline CDR1 and CDR2 sequences are LGHNA and YNFKEQ. V was pared by 0 bases and J by 11 bases, with 17 bases between. CDR3 protein: CASSQDTGTQAAQHF. CDR3 DNA sequence: TGTGCCAGCAGCCAAGATACGGGTACCCAGGCAGCCCAGCATTTT.

The chain carries TRBV5-4 and TRBJ1-2, with D tentatively TRBD1 (6 bases). The CDR3 has 15 amino acids. Trimming stripped 4 bases from V and 2 bases from J, with 15 bases between. CDR1 is SGHNT and CDR2 is YYREEE in the germline V gene (reference sequence). The CDR3 DNA follows: TGTGCCAGCAGCCGTGGAGGGCAGGGGAACTATGGCTACACCTTC. This translates into CASSRGGQGNYGYTF.

This chain joins TRBV10-3 and TRBJ2-1; 9 bases match TRBD2. Germline CDR1 and CDR2: ENHRY and SYGVKD. J lost 4 bases, V lost 9 bases, and 4 bases had no gene match. The length of the CDR3 is 13 residues. CDR3 in amino acids: CAISGGTYNEQFF. The CDR3 DNA reads TGTGCCATTAGCGGGGGAACTTACAATGAGCAGTTCTTC.

V and J are TRBV28 and TRBJ1-2; D is unclear. The CDR3 totals 11 residues. Deletions cut 3 bases from V and 6 bases from J, with 5 bases between. Per the germline V gene, CDR1 is MDHEN and CDR2 is SYDVKM. The CDR3 DNA is TGTGCCAGCAGTTTTTTTGATGGCTACACCTTC. The encoded protein is CASSFFDGYTF.

The chain employs TRBV6-1 and TRBJ1-6, with TRBD1 identical over 8 bases. V trimming: 5 bases; J trimming: 8 bases; junction bases outside the gene matches: 2. Germline CDR1 and CDR2: MNHNS and SASEGT. The CDR3 is 13 residues long. The CDR3 DNA is TGTGCCAGCAGTCCAGGGGGCGATTCACCCCTCCACTTT. It specifies CASSPGGDSPLHF.

This sequence joins TRBV24-1 and TRBJ2-2; D is possibly TRBD2 (5 bases). The CDR3 is 12 amino acids. The germline gives CDR1 KGHDR, CDR2 SFDVKD. Trimming shortened V by 7 bases and J by 6 bases, and 8 bases separated the two germline ends. The CDR3 DNA sequence: TGTGCCACCAGGGACTCCGCCGGGGAGCTGTTTTTT. This sequence encodes CATRDSAGELFF.

This chain uses TRBV20-1 with TRBJ2-7; 12 bases fit TRBD2. This CDR3 region has 13 residues. Germline V gene sequence: CDR1 DFQATT, CDR2 SNEGSKA (reference sequence). The J segment lost 4 bases and the V segment lost 5 bases, leaving 3 bases of the junction unmatched. CDR3 region: CSAGGLAGYEQYF. In DNA, the CDR3 is TGCAGTGCTGGGGGACTAGCGGGTTACGAGCAGTACTTC.

Here the CDR3 DNA reads TGTGCCAGCAGCGTTGCTAGCGCCTCAGATACGCAGTATTTT. This encodes CASSVASASDTQYF. The chain uses TRBV9 and TRBJ2-3, with D possibly matching TRBD2 (6 bases). This CDR3 has 14 amino acids. V was clipped by 2 bases and J by 4 bases, with 11 bases between them. The germline V gene has CDR1 SGDLS and CDR2 YYNGEE.

Details on this clonotype: Compared with germline, one end of the junction differs, possibly owing to a read error. The CDR3 coding sequence is TGTGCCAGTAGTCGTTGTGTGGGACAGCGCTGCGAGCGGTACTTC. Amino acid sequence: CASSRCVGQRCERYF. The rearrangement uses TRBV19 and TRBJ2-7, with 7 positions matching TRBD1. Germline V gene lookup returns CDR1 LNHDA and CDR2 SQIVND (reference sequence). This CDR3 has 15 amino acids.

The chain couples TRBV24-1 to TRBJ1-2, with D possibly being TRBD1 (5 bases). Germline V gives CDR1 KGHDR, CDR2 SFDVKD. CDR3 size: 13 residues. V lost 5 bases and J 5 bases, leaving 11 bases between the germline ends. The CDR3 sequence: CATSVGEMYGYTF. The CDR3 DNA sequence: TGTGCCACCAGTGTAGGGGAAATGTATGGCTACACCTTC.

V and J are TRBV13 and TRBJ1-1; no clear D gene. Germline CDR1 PRHDT, CDR2 FYEKMQ (reference sequence). V lost 5 bases and J 1 base, leaving 11 bases between the germline ends. This CDR3 region has 14 residues. CDR3 amino acids: CASSERIKNTEAFF. For the CDR3, the DNA is TGTGCCAGCAGCGAGCGGATTAAGAACACTGAAGCTTTCTTT.

This clonotype was counted once. A read error may explain this, as a much larger clone is one base away. Here the CDR3 DNA reads TGTGCTGGCGAGGGACAGAGCTCCTACGAGCAGTACTTC. Amino acids: CAGEGQSSYEQYF. The chain joins TRBV12-5 to TRBJ2-7; 7 bases are a match to TRBD1. CDR3 length: 13 amino acids. Germline CDR1 and CDR2: LGHNT and FRNRAP. V lost 11 bases, J lost 0 bases, and 7 bases stayed unmatched.

The V gene is TRBV12-3 or TRBV12-4, the J gene TRBJ2-7; 10 nucleotides line up with TRBD2. After removal of 5 bases from V and 6 bases from J, the junction contained 7 bases not matched to a gene. This CDR3 spans 14 amino acids. The CDR3 nucleotides are TGTGCCAGCAGTAGCGGGGGGGTAACAGGCGAGCAGTACTTC. Protein: CASSSGGVTGEQYF.

The chain carries TRBV20-1 and TRBJ1-5; tentatively, D is TRBD1 (6 bases). Trimming pared 3 bases from V and 9 bases from J, leaving 21 bases between. The CDR3 loop spans 15 amino acids. Germline-derived CDR1 and CDR2 are DFQATT and SNEGSKA (reference sequence). CDR3 nucleotides: TGCAGTGCTAGTGTAGGGCAGGGGTTGTTTCGGCCCCAGCATTTT. Protein product: CSASVGQGLFRPQHF.

The chain combines TRBV10-3 with TRBJ2-7; possibly TRBD1 for D (5 bases). The CDR3 contains 14 residues. Germline V gives CDR1 ENHRY, CDR2 SYGVKD. V dropped 2 bases and J dropped 2 bases, with 10 bases sitting between them. The CDR3 region is CAISEIADTYEQYF. CDR3 sequence (DNA): TGTGCCATCAGTGAGATCGCGGACACCTACGAGCAGTACTTC.

The chain couples TRBV4-2 to TRBJ1-1, with TRBD1 as a possible D gene (5 bases). The CDR3 is made up of 16 amino acids. Trimming pared 0 bases from V and 1 base from J, leaving 12 bases between. Germline CDR1 and CDR2: LGHNA and YNFKEQ. CDR3 protein: CASSQEGGMGNTEAFF. CDR3 sequence (DNA): TGTGCCAGCAGCCAAGAGGGGGGAATGGGGAACACTGAAGCTTTCTTT.